This T cell receptor beta chain is from a study of graft-versus-host responses after intestinal transplantation. Study-wide background: Induction with anti-thymocyte globulin, then tacrolimus and steroids for around three years, was given to all recipients.

This CDR3 has 15 amino acids. Trimming cost V 0 bases and J 7 bases, with 10 bases left between them. Looked up from germline, CDR1 is MNHEY and CDR2 is SMNVEV (reference sequence). Study-level findings and limits: Researchers found peak circulating GvH clone levels linked to early post-transplant HvG declines. Marrow from the recipient contained GvH clones, some of which had appeared first in ileum or blood. Within allografts, high graft-versus-host to host-versus-graft clonal ratios were seen among patients with graft-donor T cell macrochimerism.

With regard to this clone: The antigen remains unidentified.

Profiling relied on immunoSEQ multiplex PCR, and the TCRdb table lists in-frame clones only, not all of them. The table records fewer than 150,000 clones, just over 90% of them present only once. Here the sequenced sample was unstimulated CD4+ T cells sorted from spleen or lymph node cells, taken before intestinal transplant. The TCR was taken from a human donor who received an intestinal transplant. The chain combines TRBV27 with TRBJ1-6, with D perhaps matching TRBD1 (6 bases). The CDR3 is CASSLSRGTNSPLHF. The DNA of the CDR3 is TGTGCCAGCAGTTTATCGAGGGGGACCAATTCACCCCTCCACTTT.